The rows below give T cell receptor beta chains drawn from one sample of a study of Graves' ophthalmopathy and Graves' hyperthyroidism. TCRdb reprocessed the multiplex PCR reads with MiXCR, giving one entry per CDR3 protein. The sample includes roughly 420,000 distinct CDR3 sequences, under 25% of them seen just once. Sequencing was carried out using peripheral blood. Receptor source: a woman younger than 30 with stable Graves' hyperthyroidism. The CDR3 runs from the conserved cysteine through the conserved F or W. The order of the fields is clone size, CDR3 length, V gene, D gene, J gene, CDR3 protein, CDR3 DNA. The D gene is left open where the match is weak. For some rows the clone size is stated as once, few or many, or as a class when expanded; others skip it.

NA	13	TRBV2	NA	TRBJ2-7	CASTVTKAYEQYF	TGTGCCAGCACAGTGACAAAAGCCTACGAGCAGTACTTC
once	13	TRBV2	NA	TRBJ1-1	CASGKRVMTEAFF	TGTGCCAGCGGGAAGCGGGTGATGACTGAAGCTTTCTTT
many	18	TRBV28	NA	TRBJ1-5	CASSLSLGAHHSNQPQHF	TGTGCCAGCAGTTTATCCCTCGGGGCGCACCACAGCAATCAGCCCCAGCATTTT
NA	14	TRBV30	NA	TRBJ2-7	CAWSLLASSYEQYF	TGTGCCTGGAGCCTCCTCGCTAGTAGCTACGAGCAGTACTTC
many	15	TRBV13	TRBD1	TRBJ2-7	CASSLGPGGTYEQYF	TGTGCCAGCAGCTTAGGGCCAGGGGGTACCTACGAGCAGTACTTC
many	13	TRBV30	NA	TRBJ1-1	CAWSVGLGTEAFF	TGTGCCTGGAGTGTAGGGCTGGGGACTGAAGCTTTCTTT
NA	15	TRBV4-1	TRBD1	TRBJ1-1	CASSQTGGEKTEAFF	TGCGCCAGCAGCCAGACAGGGGGCGAGAAGACTGAAGCTTTCTTT
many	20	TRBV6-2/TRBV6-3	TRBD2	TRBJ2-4	CASSYSRLAGTNLAKNIQYF	TGTGCCAGCAGTTACTCCCGCCTAGCGGGGACAAATTTAGCCAAAAACATTCAGTACTTC
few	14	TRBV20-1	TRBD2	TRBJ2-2	CSAGTTPRAGELFF	TGCAGTGCTGGGACTACCCCCCGAGCCGGGGAGCTGTTTTTT
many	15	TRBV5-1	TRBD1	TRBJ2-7	CASSRGQGDSYEQYF	TGCGCCAGCAGCAGGGGACAGGGGGACTCCTACGAGCAGTACTTC
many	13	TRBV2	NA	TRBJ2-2	CASGDDSTGELFF	TGTGCCAGCGGTGATGACAGCACCGGGGAGCTGTTTTTT
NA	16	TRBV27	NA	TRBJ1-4	CASSRVLTPKQEKLFF	TGTGCCAGCAGTCGGGTACTTACCCCCAAACAGGAAAAACTGTTTTTT
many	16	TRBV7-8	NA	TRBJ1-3	CASRENPGLVGNTIYF	TGTGCCAGCAGGGAAAACCCCGGTTTAGTTGGAAACACCATATATTTT
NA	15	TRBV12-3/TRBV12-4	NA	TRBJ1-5	CASSLGMGGDQPQHF	TGTGCCAGCAGCTTAGGGATGGGGGGCGATCAGCCCCAGCATTTT
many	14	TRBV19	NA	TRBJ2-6	CASFGQLGTNVLTF	TGTGCCAGTTTCGGACAGCTCGGCACCAACGTCCTGACTTTC
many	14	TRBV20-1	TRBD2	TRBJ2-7	CSASVAGLPYEQYF	TGCAGTGCTAGCGTAGCGGGATTGCCCTACGAGCAGTACTTC
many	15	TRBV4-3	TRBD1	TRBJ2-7	CASSQSDRGGYEQYF	TGCGCCAGCAGCCAATCAGACAGGGGGGGATACGAGCAGTACTTC
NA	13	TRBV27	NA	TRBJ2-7	CASSLSNGYEQYF	TGTGCCAGCAGTTTATCGAACGGTTACGAGCAGTACTTC
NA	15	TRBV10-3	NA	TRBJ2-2	CAISDPTRGTGELFF	TGTGCCATCAGTGATCCCACTCGGGGCACCGGGGAGCTGTTTTTT
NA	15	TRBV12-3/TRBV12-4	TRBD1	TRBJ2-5	CASSEDRGRQETQYF	TGTGCCAGCAGCGAGGACAGGGGGCGCCAAGAGACCCAGTACTTC
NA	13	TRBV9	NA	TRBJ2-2	CASSVVSTGELFF	TGTGCCAGCAGCGTAGTGAGCACCGGGGAGCTGTTTTTT
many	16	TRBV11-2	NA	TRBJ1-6	CASSFHRDPYNSPLHF	TGTGCCAGCAGTTTTCACAGGGATCCTTATAATTCACCCCTCCACTTT
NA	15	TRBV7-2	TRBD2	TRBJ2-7	CASSTSGGGPYEQYF	TGTGCCAGCAGTACTAGCGGGGGGGGACCCTACGAGCAGTACTTC
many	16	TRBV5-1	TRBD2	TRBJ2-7	CASSLVSGSVLYEQYF	TGCGCCAGCAGCCTCGTTAGCGGGAGTGTCCTCTACGAGCAGTACTTC
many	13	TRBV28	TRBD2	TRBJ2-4	CASSLQGGNIQYF	TGTGCCAGCAGTTTACAGGGAGGGAACATTCAGTACTTC
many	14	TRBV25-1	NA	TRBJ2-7	CASSEYGGGYEQYF	TGTGCCAGCAGTGAATACGGGGGAGGCTACGAGCAGTACTTC